Following are 10 T cell receptor beta chains from one sample sequenced in a study of T cells in Graves' hyperthyroidism and ophthalmopathy. It was RNA transcripts that yielded the amplified TCR beta CDR3 regions. The study used the HTBI primer set for a first-round RT-PCR of the TCR CDR3. TCRdb fed the multiplex PCR reads into MiXCR, producing one record per CDR3 protein. Counted here are more than 450,000 distinct CDR3 sequences, about 15% occurring once; the ten biggest clones make up roughly 14%. Sequencing was done on a sample of blood. Receptors originate from a middle-aged woman with Graves' hyperthyroidism.

This clonotype was detected only a few times. V and J are TRBV11-3 and TRBJ2-2; possibly TRBD2 for D (6 bases). Germline assignment: CDR1 SGHNT and CDR2 YENEEA. Trimming removed 3 bases at V and 3 bases at J, with 11 bases between. This CDR3 contains 15 residues. The CDR3 loop reads CASSFRGGDTGELFF. The CDR3 DNA reads as TGTGCCAGCAGCTTTCGCGGCGGGGACACCGGGGAGCTGTTTTTT. Full variable domain (rest looked up from reference TRBV11-3 and TRBJ2-2): EAGVVQSPRYKIIEKKQPVAFWCNPISGHNTLYWYLQNLGQGPELLIRYENEEAVDDSQLPKDRFSAERLKGVDSTLKIQPAELGDSAVYLCASSFRGGDTGELFFGEGSRLTVL.

V usage is TRBV15 and J usage is TRBJ2-5; TRBD1 is a possible D gene (5 bases). Germline V gene sequence: CDR1 LNHNV, CDR2 YYDKDF (reference sequence). The CDR3 has 17 residues. V was pared by 0 bases and J by 2 bases, with 16 bases between. The CDR3, as DNA: TGTGCCACCAGCAGAGATTTTGACAGAACTGGACAAGAGACCCAGTACTTC. This translates into CATSRDFDRTGQETQYF. Full variable domain (rest looked up from reference TRBV15 and TRBJ2-5): DAMVIQNPRYQVTQFGKPVTLSCSQTLNHNVMYWYQQKSSQAPKLLFHYYDKDFNNEADTPDNFQSRRPNTSFCFLDIRSPGLGDTAMYLCATSRDFDRTGQETQYFGPGTRLLVL.

This clonotype came up many times. This rearrangement joins TRBV12-3 or TRBV12-4 to TRBJ2-1, with 10 bases aligning to TRBD2. This CDR3 contains 14 residues. V trimming: 7 bases; J trimming: 5 bases; junction bases outside the gene matches: 5. CDR3 region: CASTRTSGNNEQFF. The CDR3 DNA is TGTGCCAGCACTAGGACTAGCGGTAACAATGAGCAGTTCTTC.

The chain couples TRBV29-1 to TRBJ1-1; D remains unclear. Germline CDR1 reads SQVTM; CDR2 reads ANQGSEA. The CDR3 sequence is 10 residues long. CDR3 residues: CSVGSSEAFF. CDR3 in DNA: TGCAGTGTGGGGTCCTCTGAAGCTTTCTTT.

This clonotype was detected ten times or more. The rearrangement links TRBV27 to TRBJ2-5; 15 bases align to TRBD2. This CDR3 region has 17 residues. Germline V gives CDR1 MNHEY, CDR2 SMNVEV (reference sequence). V was pared by 6 bases and J by 5 bases, with 10 bases of the junction left unmatched. DNA for the CDR3: TGTGCCAGCAGCCCAAGGACTAGCGGGAGGGCCGCCGAGACCCAGTACTTC. Its protein is CASSPRTSGRAAETQYF.

The DNA of the CDR3 is TGCAGTGCTAGAGCCCCACTAGCGGGGAACTACAATGAGCAGTTCTTC. Its protein is CSARAPLAGNYNEQFF. The genes are TRBV20-1 and TRBJ2-1; 10 bases fit TRBD2. Germline trimming cut 1 base from V and 3 bases from J; bases unmatched to any gene: 6. CDR3 length: 16 residues. Germline V CDR1 and CDR2: DFQATT, SNEGSKA (reference sequence).

There are many counts of this clonotype. J is TRBJ2-3 and V is TRBV7-2, with 12 bases that match TRBD2. The CDR3 covers 17 residues. Germline CDR1 is SGHTA and CDR2 is FQGNSA. V shed 4 bases, J shed 2 bases, and the junction held 7 bases outside the gene matches. The CDR3 sequence is CASSSRTSGINTDTQYF. The CDR3 region has the DNA TGTGCCAGCAGCTCCCGGACTAGCGGGATAAACACAGATACGCAGTATTTT. The full variable domain, in which reference TRBV7-2 and TRBJ2-3 provide the parts outside the CDR3, is GAGVSQSPSNKVTEKGKDVELRCDPISGHTALYWYRQSLGQGLEFLIYFQGNSAPDKSGLPSDRFSAERTGGSVSTLTIQRTQQEDSAVYLCASSSRTSGINTDTQYFGPGTRLTVL.

This clonotype was found many times. The CDR3 DNA sequence: TGTGCCAGCAGTACCCTCGGACAGGGGATCACAGATACGCAGTATTTT. Its translation is CASSTLGQGITDTQYF. The chain recombines TRBV27 with TRBJ2-3; TRBD1 matches at 9 bases. CDR3 size: 16 residues. Germline CDR1 and CDR2: MNHEY and SMNVEV (reference sequence). The V segment lost 5 bases and the J segment 2 bases; nucleotides outside the gene matches: 8.

The chain recombines TRBV20-1 with TRBJ1-2; weak D call: TRBD1 (6 bases). Germline V CDR1 and CDR2: DFQATT, SNEGSKA (reference sequence). CDR3 length equals 14 residues. Trimming removed 7 bases at V and 4 bases at J, with 19 bases between. The CDR3: CSDFQPGAVYGYTF. The CDR3 DNA sequence: TGCAGTGACTTTCAGCCAGGGGCGGTCTATGGCTACACCTTC.

The rearrangement uses TRBV7-9 and TRBJ2-1, with 9 bases fitting TRBD1. V gave up 3 bases and J gave up 3 bases; unmatched junction bases: 3. Germline CDR1 and CDR2: SEHNR and FQNEAQ (reference sequence). The CDR3 runs to 15 residues. CDR3 residues: CASSFTGGGYNEQFF. CDR3 bases: TGTGCCAGCAGCTTCACAGGGGGCGGCTACAATGAGCAGTTCTTC.